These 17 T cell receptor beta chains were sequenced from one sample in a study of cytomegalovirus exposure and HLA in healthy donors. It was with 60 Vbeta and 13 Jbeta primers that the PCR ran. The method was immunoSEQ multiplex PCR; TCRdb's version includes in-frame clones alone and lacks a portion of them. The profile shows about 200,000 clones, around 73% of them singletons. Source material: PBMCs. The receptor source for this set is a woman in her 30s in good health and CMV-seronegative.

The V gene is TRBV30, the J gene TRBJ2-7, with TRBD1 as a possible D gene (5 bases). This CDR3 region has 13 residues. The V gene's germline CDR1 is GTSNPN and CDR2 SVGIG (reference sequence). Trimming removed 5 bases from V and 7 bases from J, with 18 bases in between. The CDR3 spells CAWSTHFTGEQYF. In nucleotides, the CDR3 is TGTGCCTGGTCCACCCACTTTACAGGAGAGCAGTACTTC.

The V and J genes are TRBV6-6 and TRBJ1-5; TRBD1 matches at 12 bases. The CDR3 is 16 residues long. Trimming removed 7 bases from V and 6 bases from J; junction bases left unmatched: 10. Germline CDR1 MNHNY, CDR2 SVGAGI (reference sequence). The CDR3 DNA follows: TGTGCCAGCAAGCCGGGACAGGGGGCTTTTGGTCAGCCCCAGCATTTT. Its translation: CASKPGQGAFGQPQHF.

The CDR3: CASSSRGQYEQYF. The CDR3 DNA sequence: TGTGCCAGCAGCAGCAGGGGACAGTACGAGCAGTACTTC. The J gene is TRBJ2-5, the V gene TRBV7-2, with TRBD1 matching over 7 bases. Judging by the DNA end, TRBJ2-7 fits better; the J call may be wrong. The CDR3 consists of 13 residues. Germline lookup yields CDR1 SGHTA and CDR2 FQGNSA.

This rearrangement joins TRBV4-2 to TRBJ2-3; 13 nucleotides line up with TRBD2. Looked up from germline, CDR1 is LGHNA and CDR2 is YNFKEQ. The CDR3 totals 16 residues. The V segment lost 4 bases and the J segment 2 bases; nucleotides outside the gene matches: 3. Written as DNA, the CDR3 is TGTGCCAGCAGCCGAGGGACTAGCGGGGTCACAGATACGCAGTATTTT. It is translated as CASSRGTSGVTDTQYF.

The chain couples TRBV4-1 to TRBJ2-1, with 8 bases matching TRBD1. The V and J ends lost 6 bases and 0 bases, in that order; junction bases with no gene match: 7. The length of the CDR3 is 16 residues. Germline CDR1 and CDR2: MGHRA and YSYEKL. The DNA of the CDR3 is TGCGCCAGCAGTGGAACAGGGGGAAGCTCCTACAATGAGCAGTTCTTC. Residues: CASSGTGGSSYNEQFF.

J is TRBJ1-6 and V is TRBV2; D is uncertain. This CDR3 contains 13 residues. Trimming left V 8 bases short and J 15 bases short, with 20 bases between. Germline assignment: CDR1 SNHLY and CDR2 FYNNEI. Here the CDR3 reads CASAEQAKRDLHF. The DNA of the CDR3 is TGTGCCAGCGCGGAACAAGCGAAACGGGACCTCCACTTT.

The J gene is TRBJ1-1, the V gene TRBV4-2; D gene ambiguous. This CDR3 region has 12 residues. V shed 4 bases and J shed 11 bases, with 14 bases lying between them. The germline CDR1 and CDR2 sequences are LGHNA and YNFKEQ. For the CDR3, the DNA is TGTGCCAGCAGCCGGAGCCCACCGGAGGCTTTCTTT. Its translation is CASSRSPPEAFF.

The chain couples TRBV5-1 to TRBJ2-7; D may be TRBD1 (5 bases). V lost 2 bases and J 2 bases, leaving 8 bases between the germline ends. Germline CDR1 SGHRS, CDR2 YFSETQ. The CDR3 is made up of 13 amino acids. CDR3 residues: CASSFPGTYEQYF. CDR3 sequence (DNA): TGCGCCAGCAGCTTCCCAGGGACCTACGAGCAGTACTTC.

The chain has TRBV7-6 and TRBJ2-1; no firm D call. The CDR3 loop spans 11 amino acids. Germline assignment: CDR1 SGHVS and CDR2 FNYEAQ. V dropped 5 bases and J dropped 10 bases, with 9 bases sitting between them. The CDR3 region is CASSPAVEQFF. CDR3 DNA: TGTGCCAGCAGCCCCGCAGTAGAGCAGTTCTTC.

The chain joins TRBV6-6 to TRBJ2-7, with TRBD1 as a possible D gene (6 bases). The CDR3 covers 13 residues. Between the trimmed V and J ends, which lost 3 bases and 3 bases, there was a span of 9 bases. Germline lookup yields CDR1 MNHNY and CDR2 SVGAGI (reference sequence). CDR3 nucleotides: TGTGCCAGCAGTTATTACAGGGACTACGAGCAGTACTTC. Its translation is CASSYYRDYEQYF.

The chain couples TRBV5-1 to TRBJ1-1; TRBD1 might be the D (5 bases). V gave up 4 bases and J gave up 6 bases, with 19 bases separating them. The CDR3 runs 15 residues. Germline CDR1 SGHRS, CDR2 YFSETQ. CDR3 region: CASSGGWGGNPEAFF. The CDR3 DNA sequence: TGCGCCAGCAGCGGGGGGTGGGGCGGCAACCCTGAAGCTTTCTTT.

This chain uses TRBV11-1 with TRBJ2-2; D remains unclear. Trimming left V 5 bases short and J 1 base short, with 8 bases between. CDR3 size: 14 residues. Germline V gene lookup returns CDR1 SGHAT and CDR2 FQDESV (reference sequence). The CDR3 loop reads CASSVRLNTGELFF. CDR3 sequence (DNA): TGTGCCAGCAGCGTTAGACTGAACACCGGGGAGCTGTTTTTT.

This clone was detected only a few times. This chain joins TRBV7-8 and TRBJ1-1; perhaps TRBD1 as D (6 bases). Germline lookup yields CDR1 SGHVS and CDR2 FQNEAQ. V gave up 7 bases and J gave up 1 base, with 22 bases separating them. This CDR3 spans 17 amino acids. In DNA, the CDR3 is TGTGCCAGCATCCTACGCTTGGCCGGCAGGGGGAACACTGAAGCTTTCTTT. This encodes CASILRLAGRGNTEAFF.

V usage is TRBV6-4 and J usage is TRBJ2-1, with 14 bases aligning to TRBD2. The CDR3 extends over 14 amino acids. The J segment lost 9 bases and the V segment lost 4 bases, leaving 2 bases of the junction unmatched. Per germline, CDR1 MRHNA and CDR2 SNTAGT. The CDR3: CASSGLAGGFEQFF. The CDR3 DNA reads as TGTGCCAGCAGTGGACTAGCGGGAGGGTTTGAGCAGTTCTTC.

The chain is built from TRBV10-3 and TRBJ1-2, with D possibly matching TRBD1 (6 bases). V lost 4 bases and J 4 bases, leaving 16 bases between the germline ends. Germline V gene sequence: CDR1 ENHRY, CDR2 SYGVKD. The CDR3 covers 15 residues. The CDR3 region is CAISAERQVAYGYTF. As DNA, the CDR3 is TGTGCCATCAGTGCGGAACGACAGGTAGCCTATGGCTACACCTTC.

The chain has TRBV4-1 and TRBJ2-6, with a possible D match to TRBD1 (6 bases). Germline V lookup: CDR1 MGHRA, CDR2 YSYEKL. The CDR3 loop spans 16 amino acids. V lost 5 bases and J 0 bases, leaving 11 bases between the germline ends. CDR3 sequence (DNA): TGCGCCAGCAGCTCTCGGACAGTCTCTGGGGCCAACGTCCTGACTTTC. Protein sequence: CASSSRTVSGANVLTF.

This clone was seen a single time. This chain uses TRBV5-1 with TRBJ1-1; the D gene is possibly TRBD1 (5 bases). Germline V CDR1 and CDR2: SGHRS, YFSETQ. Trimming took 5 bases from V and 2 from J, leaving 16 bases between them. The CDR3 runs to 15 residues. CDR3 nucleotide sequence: TGCGCCAGCAGACGGGGGGAAGGATATAACACTGAAGCTTTCTTT. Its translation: CASRRGEGYNTEAFF.